One and the same sample provided the 8 T cell receptor beta chains below, sequenced in a study of early T cells in non-severe SARS-CoV-2 infection. TCRdb called the 5' RACE reads again in MiXCR, with one record for every CDR3 protein. Among about 25,000 distinct CDR3 sequences, 4.5% to 7% were seen once, and the ten largest hold 2% to 2.5%. Sequencing used whole blood. Receptors originate from an adult who was a healthcare worker with PCR-confirmed SARS-CoV-2 infection or an uninfected control (not recorded which).

This clonotype was seen many times. V and J are TRBV4-3 and TRBJ1-2; perhaps TRBD1 as D (6 bases). V was clipped by 0 bases and J by 1 base, with 15 bases between them. Looked up from germline, CDR1 is LGHNA and CDR2 is YSLEER. This CDR3 is built from 17 residues. The CDR3 DNA reads TGCGCCAGCAGCCAAGAAACGGGGGCGGAAGTTAACTATGGCTACACCTTC. This encodes CASSQETGAEVNYGYTF.

This clonotype was observed at least ten times. Written as DNA, the CDR3 is TGCAGTGCTGGACAGGGGAGCAATCAGCCCCAGCATTTT. This gives the protein CSAGQGSNQPQHF. The chain has TRBV20-1 and TRBJ1-5, with 9 nucleotides matching TRBD1. The CDR3 is 13 residues long. V was pared by 5 bases and J by 1 base, with 0 bases of the junction left unmatched. Germline V gene lookup returns CDR1 DFQATT and CDR2 SNEGSKA (reference sequence).

This clonotype was counted at least ten times. The chain has TRBV6-2 or TRBV6-3 and TRBJ2-1; D might be TRBD2 (6 bases). Between the trimmed V and J ends, which lost 5 bases and 3 bases, there was a span of 14 bases. This CDR3 comprises 15 residues. Germline values: CDR1 MNHEY, CDR2 SVGEGT. CDR3 amino acids: CASSRDWTNYNEQFF. The CDR3 DNA reads as TGTGCCAGCAGTCGCGACTGGACTAACTACAATGAGCAGTTCTTC.

This clonotype appeared many times. The chain uses TRBV18 and TRBJ2-7; 7 bases align to TRBD1. Germline V gene sequence: CDR1 KGHSH, CDR2 LQKENI. This CDR3 is 14 amino acids long. V lost 2 bases to trimming and J lost 2 bases; unmatched junction nucleotides: 3. CDR3 nucleotides: TGTGCCAGCTCACCAAAGGACAGGACCTACGAGCAGTACTTC. Protein: CASSPKDRTYEQYF.

J is TRBJ2-7 and V is TRBV29-1, with D unresolved. The CDR3 extends over 14 amino acids. V was cut by 4 bases and J by 3 bases, with 16 bases left in between. In germline, CDR1 is SQVTM, CDR2 ANQGSEA. CDR3 in DNA: TGCAGCGTTGCCCGATCAGCCGACCTCTACGAGCAGTACTTC. It codes for CSVARSADLYEQYF.

This clonotype showed up many times. The chain has TRBV7-2 and TRBJ1-1; weak D call: TRBD1 (5 bases). Deletions cut 0 bases from V and 4 bases from J, with 6 bases between. The V gene's germline CDR1 is SGHTA and CDR2 FQGNSA. CDR3 length: 13 amino acids. CDR3 sequence: CASSLARGTEAFF. Written as DNA, the CDR3 is TGTGCCAGCAGCTTAGCGAGGGGCACTGAAGCTTTCTTT. Based on the CDR3 plus reference TRBV7-2 and TRBJ1-1, the full variable domain is GAGVSQSPSNKVTEKGKDVELRCDPISGHTALYWYRQSLGQGLEFLIYFQGNSAPDKSGLPSDRFSAERTGGSVSTLTIQRTQQEDSAVYLCASSLARGTEAFFGQGTRLTVV.

This clonotype was found many times. Because the CDR3's place on the DNA is in doubt, the DNA is left out and the CDR3 is given as listed by TCRdb. The chain recombines TRBV6-5 with TRBJ1-3. The CDR3 region is 15 residues in length, termini included. The germline CDR1 and CDR2 sequences are MNHEY and SVGAGI. CDR3: CASSSSAASGNTIYF.

This clonotype was recorded at least ten times. The V and J genes are TRBV11-2 and TRBJ2-1, with TRBD2 matching over 13 bases. V was pared by 5 bases and J by 0 bases, with 10 bases of the junction left unmatched. The CDR3 has 19 residues. CDR1 is SGHAT, CDR2 FQNNGV, per germline. CDR3 in DNA: TGTGCCAGCAGCCCGGAGGGACTAGCGGGACGTAGCTCCTACAATGAGCAGTTCTTC. Translation: CASSPEGLAGRSSYNEQFF.